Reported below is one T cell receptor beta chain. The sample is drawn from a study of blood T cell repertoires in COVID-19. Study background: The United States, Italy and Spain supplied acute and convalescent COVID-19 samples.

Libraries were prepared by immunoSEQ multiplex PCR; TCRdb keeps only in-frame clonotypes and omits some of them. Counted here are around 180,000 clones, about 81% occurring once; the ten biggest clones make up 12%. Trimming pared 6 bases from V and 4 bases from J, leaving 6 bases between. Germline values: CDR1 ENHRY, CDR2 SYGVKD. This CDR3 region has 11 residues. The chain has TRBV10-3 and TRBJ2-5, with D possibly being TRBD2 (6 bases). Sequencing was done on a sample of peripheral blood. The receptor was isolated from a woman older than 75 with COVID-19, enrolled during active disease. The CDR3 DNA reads TGTGCCATCAGCGGGGGAGAGACCCAGTACTTC. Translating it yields CAISGGETQYF.